The 5 T cell receptor beta chains below all came from one sample that was sequenced in a study of technical replicates of blood from a few donors. Assay: immunoSEQ multiplex PCR; the TCRdb copy retains only in-frame clones and omits some. The repertoire holds 55,000 to 75,000 clones, with 90% to 95% as singletons. The sample was PBMCs. The receptors come from a human donor in good health. Some clones in this sample may be carry-over from other donors' samples.

V is TRBV5-1 and J is TRBJ2-5; D might be TRBD1 (5 bases). Germline CDR1 reads SGHRS; CDR2 reads YFSETQ. The CDR3 is 15 amino acids. V gave up 2 bases and J gave up 2 bases, with 13 bases separating them. CDR3 nucleotides: TGCGCCAGCAGCTTCTCTGGGGCGAGGCAAGAGACCCAGTACTTC. It specifies CASSFSGARQETQYF.

By proportion, this clone is medium-sized (0.01 to 0.1%). The rearrangement links TRBV4-2 to TRBJ2-1, with 11 nucleotides matching TRBD2. CDR3 length: 16 amino acids. V lost 4 bases to trimming and J lost 4 bases; unmatched junction nucleotides: 6. Germline lookup yields CDR1 LGHNA and CDR2 YNFKEQ. The CDR3 DNA sequence: TGTGCCAGCAGCCGCGATACTAGCGGGAGTTACAATGAGCAGTTCTTC. Translating it yields CASSRDTSGSYNEQFF.

Here the CDR3 reads CASSLDETGYTGELFF. In nucleotides, the CDR3 is TGTGCCAGCAGCTTAGACGAGACAGGATACACCGGGGAGCTGTTTTTT. This rearrangement joins TRBV7-8 to TRBJ2-2; a weak D match, TRBD1 (6 bases). Trimming shortened V by 1 base and J by 3 bases, and 12 bases separated the two germline ends. The CDR3 contains 16 residues. Germline CDR1 reads SGHVS; CDR2 reads FQNEAQ.

The genes are TRBV19 and TRBJ2-5; D may be TRBD1 (5 bases). Trimming pared 5 bases from V and 5 bases from J, leaving 12 bases between. This CDR3 has 13 residues. In germline, CDR1 is LNHDA, CDR2 SQIVND (reference sequence). The CDR3 reads CASSETPGETQYF. Written as DNA, the CDR3 is TGTGCCAGTAGTGAGACCCCAGGGGAGACCCAGTACTTC.

The chain joins TRBV7-2 to TRBJ2-1; D not resolved. Trimming removed 3 bases at V and 6 bases at J, with 3 bases between. This CDR3 is built from 11 residues. Germline loops: CDR1 SGHTA, CDR2 FQGNSA. CDR3 region: CASSFFNEQFF. The CDR3 DNA is TGTGCCAGCAGCTTCTTCAATGAGCAGTTCTTC.